This T cell receptor beta chain was identified in a study of T cells in Graves' hyperthyroidism and ophthalmopathy. Whole-study findings and limits: Separation of ophthalmopathy from stable hyperthyroidism was achieved by a 13 V-J model.

The CDR3 has 15 residues. V dropped 5 bases and J dropped 7 bases, with 15 bases sitting between them. Germline V gene data show CDR1 as SGHAT and CDR2 as FQNNGV. RNA transcripts provided the source from which TCR beta CDR3 regions were amplified. An initial round of RT-PCR targeting the TCR CDR3 relied on the HTBI primer set. TCRdb fed the multiplex PCR reads into MiXCR, producing one record per CDR3 protein. The top ten hold about 29% of the sample, which has about 180,000 distinct CDR3 sequences, about 18% seen once. A remark on this clonotype: Its antigen remains unknown.

In patients aged 18 to 65, hyperthyroidism was newly diagnosed, with duration under 2 months. Based on clinical symptoms, serum thyroxine and TRAb, thyroid ultrasound and orbital computed tomography, diagnoses were reached. This chain connects TRBV11-2 to TRBJ1-6; no firm D call. Specimen: blood. The clonotype comes from a woman aged 45-65 years with Graves' hyperthyroidism. The CDR3 nucleotides read TGTGCCAGCAGCGTCCGGGAGATGCTGAATTCACCCCTCCACTTT. It is translated as CASSVREMLNSPLHF.